Listed below are T cell receptor beta chains from one sample, sequenced in a study of shared clonotypes between healthy human individuals. Profiled with immunoSEQ multiplex PCR; TCRdb holds only in-frame clones, not every one. The table lists 2 million to 2.5 million clones, 93% of them singletons, with approximately 0.4% in the top ten. The sequenced sample was naive CD4+ T cells from PBMCs. Source of these receptors: a man aged 18-30 years in good health. Some clones in this sample may be carry-over from other donors' samples. The CDR3 runs from the conserved cysteine through the conserved F or W. The D gene is left open where the match is weak. Size is omitted from some rows. Given values are once, few, many or a class for expanded clones.

V: TRBV18
D: .
size: .
J: TRBJ1-4
CDR3: CASSPGETAKLFF
DNA: TGTGCCAGCTCACCAGGAGAAACAGCTAAACTGTTTTTT

V: TRBV7-8
D: .
size: .
J: TRBJ1-3
CDR3: CASRAVGNTIYF
DNA: TGTGCCAGCCGCGCCGTGGGGAACACCATATATTTT

V: TRBV30
D: TRBD1
size: .
J: TRBJ1-2
CDR3: CAWSLDRGLGSYTF
DNA: TGTGCCTGGAGCTTGGACAGGGGGCTTGGTAGCTACACCTTC

V: TRBV4-1
D: .
size: .
J: TRBJ1-5
CDR3: CASSPFGSDQPQHF
DNA: TGCGCCAGCAGCCCATTCGGGTCGGATCAGCCCCAGCATTTT

V: TRBV7-2
D: .
size: .
J: TRBJ1-5
CDR3: CASSLDRVWGQPQHF
DNA: TGTGCCAGCAGCTTAGACCGGGTATGGGGGCAGCCCCAGCATTTT

V: TRBV9
D: TRBD2
size: .
J: TRBJ2-5
CDR3: CASSVGSAGGFETQYF
DNA: TGTGCCAGCAGCGTAGGCTCTGCGGGAGGGTTTGAGACCCAGTACTTC

V: TRBV7-9
D: TRBD2
size: .
J: TRBJ2-1
CDR3: CASSLEAGAKEQFF
DNA: TGTGCCAGCAGCTTAGAAGCGGGAGCGAAAGAGCAGTTCTTC

V: TRBV9
D: TRBD2
size: .
J: TRBJ2-7
CDR3: CASSVVRGLARGLGEQYF
DNA: TGTGCCAGCAGCGTAGTCCGAGGACTAGCGAGAGGTCTTGGCGAGCAGTACTTC

V: TRBV5-4
D: .
size: .
J: TRBJ2-5
CDR3: CASSLGGEETQYF
DNA: TGTGCCAGCAGCTTGGGGGGGGAGGAGACCCAGTACTTC

V: TRBV30
D: TRBD1
size: .
J: TRBJ1-1
CDR3: CAWSYRGRTEAFF
DNA: TGTGCCTGGAGCTACAGGGGGCGCACTGAAGCTTTCTTT

V: TRBV19
D: .
size: .
J: TRBJ1-5
CDR3: CASSIGGARAGNQPQHF
DNA: TGTGCCAGTAGTATAGGGGGAGCTAGGGCAGGCAATCAGCCCCAGCATTTT

V: TRBV19
D: .
size: .
J: TRBJ2-5
CDR3: CASSWTAEETQYF
DNA: TGTGCCAGTAGTTGGACAGCCGAAGAGACCCAGTACTTC

V: TRBV28
D: TRBD1
size: .
J: TRBJ1-5
CDR3: CASSLLQGAVNQPQHF
DNA: TGTGCCAGCAGTTTACTACAGGGGGCAGTGAATCAGCCCCAGCATTTT

V: TRBV28
D: .
size: few
J: TRBJ1-2
CDR3: CASSLGSYGYTF
DNA: TGTGCCAGCAGCCTCGGGTCCTATGGCTACACCTTC

V: TRBV9
D: .
size: .
J: TRBJ2-2
CDR3: CASSPSHGPNTGELFF
DNA: TGTGCCAGCAGCCCAAGTCATGGCCCCAACACCGGGGAGCTGTTTTTT

V: TRBV5-1
D: .
size: .
J: TRBJ2-1
CDR3: CASSRYRDSNNEQFF
DNA: TGCGCCAGCAGCCGCTACCGAGACAGTAACAATGAGCAGTTCTTC

V: TRBV28
D: TRBD1
size: .
J: TRBJ1-5
CDR3: CATTGQGGHNQPQHF
DNA: TGTGCGACAACGGGACAGGGGGGCCACAATCAGCCCCAGCATTTT

V: TRBV6-5
D: .
size: .
J: TRBJ2-1
CDR3: CASRPSSQTLDKQFF
DNA: TGTGCCAGCAGGCCCTCCAGTCAAACACTCGATAAACAGTTCTTC

V: TRBV28
D: TRBD2
size: .
J: TRBJ2-3
CDR3: CASSRTYSGSFEDTQYF
DNA: TGTGCCAGCAGCCGGACCTATAGCGGGAGTTTTGAAGATACGCAGTATTTT

V: TRBV5-8
D: TRBD1
size: .
J: TRBJ1-5
CDR3: CASDHRGHLQPQHF
DNA: TGTGCCAGTGACCACAGGGGGCACTTGCAGCCCCAGCATTTT

V: TRBV4-1
D: .
size: .
J: TRBJ1-4
CDR3: CASSQVGGRLGEKLFF
DNA: TGCGCCAGCAGCCAAGTGGGGGGAAGGTTGGGTGAAAAACTGTTTTTT

V: TRBV6-1
D: .
size: .
J: TRBJ1-1
CDR3: CASSERYRNTEAFF
DNA: TGTGCCAGCAGTGAAAGGTACAGAAACACTGAAGCTTTCTTT

V: TRBV29-1
D: .
size: .
J: TRBJ1-1
CDR3: CSVYGVGRTEAFF
DNA: TGCAGCGTTTACGGGGTGGGGAGAACTGAAGCTTTCTTT

V: TRBV19
D: TRBD1
size: .
J: TRBJ1-2
CDR3: CASTNLQGNYGYTF
DNA: TGTGCCAGTACAAACCTACAGGGGAACTATGGCTACACCTTC

V: TRBV19
D: .
size: .
J: TRBJ2-6
CDR3: CASSSHQTANVLTF
DNA: TGTGCCAGTAGCTCCCACCAGACAGCCAACGTCCTGACTTTC

V: TRBV11-2
D: .
size: .
J: TRBJ2-5
CDR3: CASRPRVGETQYF
DNA: TGTGCCAGCCGCCCTAGGGTGGGAGAGACCCAGTACTTC

V: TRBV4-3
D: .
size: .
J: TRBJ1-2
CDR3: CASSQLISGGADYGYTF
DNA: TGCGCCAGCAGCCAGCTGATTTCCGGGGGCGCCGACTATGGCTACACCTTC

V: TRBV29-1
D: .
size: .
J: TRBJ2-2
CDR3: CSVAPRTGINTGELFF
DNA: TGCAGCGTTGCCCCCCGGACGGGAATAAACACCGGGGAGCTGTTTTTT